The following is a T cell receptor beta chain sequence with its context. The antigen is not known. This record comes from a study of T cell responses to AZD1222 COVID-19 vaccine. Researchers grouped second doses given at about 4 or about 12 weeks into one pool. Study-level points and caveats: Spike was spanned by vaccine-associated CD4 TCRs, with dominance at 160-218 and 743-854. Two AZD1222 administrations were followed by greater Spike-specific TCR breadth and depth.

Only in-frame clones appear in the TCRdb table, and some are missing; sequencing was by immunoSEQ multiplex PCR. The data hold fewer than 85,000 clones, with roughly nine tenths observed a single time. This clonotype originated in an adult who received the AZD1222 COVID-19 vaccine. The input for sequencing was peripheral blood, taken 28 days after the second AZD1222 dose.

The CDR3 DNA reads TGTGCCAGCAGGGTAACGAACACCGGGGAGCTGTTTTTT. This sequence encodes CASRVTNTGELFF. V gene TRBV27 combines with J gene TRBJ2-2; D remains unclear. V lost 6 bases and J 0 bases, leaving 5 bases between the germline ends. The CDR3 sequence is 13 residues long. CDR1 is MNHEY, CDR2 SMNVEV, per germline (reference sequence).